The entry below describes one TCR beta chain. Its antigen target is currently unknown. One end of the junction is discordant with germline, which a read error may explain. Based on the germline V gene, the CDR1 and CDR2 sequences are SGHRS and YFSETQ. Including cysteine and phenylalanine, the CDR3 has 16 amino acids. Only the CDR3 region is kept as DNA, spanning 48 bases read in frame from base 1. The data were obtained in a study of post-analysis software for immune sequencing data (dated by TCRdb to between 2014 and 2016). The study in broad terms: Recorded disease courses included relapsing-remitting, secondary progressive and progressive-relapsing multiple sclerosis, with some patients lacking subtype annotation. Patient repertoires were compared against some twelve previously published healthy control repertoires from donors aged roughly 6 to 26 years. A subset of samples was prepared in parallel using single-end sample barcoding, then pooled and co-amplified after Illumina adapter ligation. What the work shows at the level of the full study, not this receptor alone: Significantly higher frequencies in patients than in controls were found for roughly 5 TRBV segments, including TRBV5-6, TRBV5-1 and TRBV20-1. When samples were clustered directly using the F measure, samples prepared in the same batch co-clustered strongly, which prompted a batch-effect correction. Normalized Chao1 diversity was significantly lower in multiple sclerosis patients than controls, suggesting substantial peripheral T-cell clonal expansion. The control group was slightly older than the multiple sclerosis patient group.

TCR beta repertoires were profiled from peripheral blood of roughly 13 young patients with multiple sclerosis to demonstrate the VDJtools post-analysis software. The multiple sclerosis patients were children and adolescents ranging in age from roughly 6 to 15 years. The library came from PCR. TCRdb names Illumina HiSeq 2500 as the instrument used. To reduce PCR and sequencing biases, unique molecular identifiers were built into the TCR beta cDNA libraries. Roughly 500,000 cDNA molecules were obtained for every 1 to 10 million input T cells, so each molecule roughly corresponded to one T cell. The patient libraries were prepared and sequenced using the same protocol as the earlier healthy control dataset. Samples belonging to the same batch were prepared together, multiplexed and sequenced on a shared HiSeq lane. Processing in the source paper ran as follows. MIGEC handled the raw barcoded reads, throwing out single-read molecular identifier groups before consensus assembly and CDR3 extraction. Clonotype tables were post-analysed with VDJtools, and diversity was normalized by down-sampling all datasets to the smallest sample size. To correct batch-related cross-sample contamination, repertoire overlap clustering matched CDR3 amino acid sequences but not nucleotide sequences. TCRdb redid the processing of the public reads, applying fastp at Q25 and MiXCR, and retained in-frame beta chains. All rows with the same CDR3 protein become a single entry with the most common DNA and genes. The V and J calls were not made by the authors but by TCRdb's processing. For this sample the table gives over 700,000 distinct CDR3 sequences, of which 25% to 30% were detected only once. The ten largest clones represent approximately 0.6% of the sample.

The origin of this receptor is a girl aged 10 to 17 with multiple sclerosis. Rearrangement joined TRBV5-1 to TRBJ2-5; a stretch of 8 junction bases matches TRBD2. The sequencing input was blood. At the DNA level, the sequence is TGCGCCAGCAGCTTGGGAACCACTAGCGGCCAAGAGACCCGGTACTTC. It encodes CASSLGTTSGQETRYF.